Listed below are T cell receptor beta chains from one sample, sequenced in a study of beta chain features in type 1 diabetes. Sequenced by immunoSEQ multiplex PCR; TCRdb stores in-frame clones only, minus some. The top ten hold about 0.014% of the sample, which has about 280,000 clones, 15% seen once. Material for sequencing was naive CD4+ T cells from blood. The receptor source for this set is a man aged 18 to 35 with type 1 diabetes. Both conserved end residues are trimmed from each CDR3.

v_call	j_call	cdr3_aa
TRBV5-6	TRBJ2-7	ASSWIPGVYEQY
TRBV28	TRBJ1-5	ASRSEGNQPQH
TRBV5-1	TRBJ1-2	ASSPGGLGYGYT
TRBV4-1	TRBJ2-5	ASSQDRQVVQETQY
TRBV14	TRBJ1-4	ASSRRGSSEKLF
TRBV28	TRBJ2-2	ASIRTGGTGELF
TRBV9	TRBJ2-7	ASSVGGGRAYEQY
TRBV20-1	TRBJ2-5	SASGETQY
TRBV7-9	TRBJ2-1	ASSLDRGDRANNEQF
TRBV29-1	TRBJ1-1	SVETVLHTEAF
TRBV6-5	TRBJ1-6	ASSRNNNRFSPLH
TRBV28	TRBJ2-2	ASTRAGELF
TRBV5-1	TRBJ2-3	ASSLARDTQY
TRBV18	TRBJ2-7	ASSPPSREQY
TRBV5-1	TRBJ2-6	ASSYPNISGANVLT
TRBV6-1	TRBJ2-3	ASRGTSSIADTQY
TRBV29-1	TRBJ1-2	SVVGQTNYGYT
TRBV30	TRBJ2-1	AWTSRDEQF
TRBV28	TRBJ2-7	ASSITLGTGLREQY
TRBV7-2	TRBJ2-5	ASRVSNPLGLAVETQY